The present TCR beta chain was sequenced within a study of T cells in Graves' hyperthyroidism and ophthalmopathy. Turning to the study itself: Peripheral blood was drawn at first diagnosis, prior to all treatment.

RNA transcripts were the template for amplifying TCR beta CDR3 regions. First-round RT-PCR of the TCR CDR3 relied on the HTBI primer set. TCRdb itself ran the multiplex PCR reads through MiXCR, one entry per CDR3 protein. The data contain over 400,000 distinct CDR3 sequences, around a fifth of them singletons. V shed 5 bases and J 0 bases; nucleotides not matched to a gene: 1. From germline, CDR1 is SQVTM and CDR2 ANQGSEA. The CDR3 covers 13 residues. Those patients with uncontrolled infection, other autoimmune disease, pregnancy or lactation were excluded. Used for diagnoses were clinical symptoms, serum thyroxine and TRAb, thyroid ultrasound and orbital computed tomography. Regarding the study as a whole: Researchers report that a 13 V-J model separated ophthalmopathy from stable hyperthyroidism.

A remark on this clonotype: Its matching antigen is unknown.

Sequencing was done on a sample of blood. The V call is TRBV29-1, the J call TRBJ2-1; 7 bases fit TRBD1. The receptor was derived from a woman between 65 and 79 years old with Graves' ophthalmopathy. In nucleotides, the CDR3 is TGCAGCGTTAACAGGGGCTCCTACAATGAGCAGTTCTTC. This codes for CSVNRGSYNEQFF.